One sample yielded the 2 T cell receptor beta chains listed below, sequenced in a study of early T cells in non-severe SARS-CoV-2 infection. MiXCR was run by TCRdb on the 5' RACE reads, yielding one entry per CDR3 protein. Altogether about 25,000 distinct CDR3 sequences are present, around 4.4% being singletons, with the ten largest covering 11%. The sequenced sample was whole blood. Receptors were obtained from an adult who was a healthcare worker with PCR-confirmed SARS-CoV-2 infection or an uninfected control (not recorded which).

This clonotype was seen repeatedly, ten times or more. The chain combines TRBV5-1 with TRBJ2-7; TRBD1 matches 7 bases. Germline CDR1 and CDR2: SGHRS and YFSETQ. V shed 1 base and J 3 bases; nucleotides not matched to a gene: 7. CDR3 size: 15 residues. CDR3 residues: CASSLRPGTDYEQYF. The CDR3 bases are TGCGCCAGCAGCTTGCGGCCCGGGACAGACTACGAGCAGTACTTC.

This clonotype has a count of ten or more. The chain has TRBV7-6 and TRBJ2-3; 11 bases are shared with TRBD2. The junction had 3 bases not matched to a gene; V was cut back by 3 bases and J by 4 bases. This CDR3 is built from 15 residues. Germline V gene sequence: CDR1 SGHVS, CDR2 FNYEAQ. CDR3 nucleotide sequence: TGTGCCAGCAGCTTGACTAGCGGGAAGGCAGATACGCAGTATTTT. Amino acids: CASSLTSGKADTQYF.